This TCR beta chain was sequenced for a study of blood T cell repertoires in COVID-19. Study in general: Sites in the United States, Italy and Spain provided acute and convalescent COVID-19 samples. The cDNA or gDNA used as material had been derived from T cells, B-cell-depleted T cells, or PBMCs.

Authors' analysis steps: Estimated nucleated cell counts came from reference gene primer amplification. TCRdb's table, derived via immunoSEQ multiplex PCR, lists solely in-frame clones and lacks some. The D gene and trimming were derived from the DNA, and the V and J assignments and clone size from that table. The profile shows about 120,000 clones, approximately 87% of them singletons. The CDR3 sequence is 13 residues long. V lost 3 bases, J lost 6 bases, and 14 bases lay in between. The germline CDR1 and CDR2 sequences are DFQATT and SNEGSKA (reference sequence). The receptor was isolated from a woman between 70 and 85 years old with acute or convalescent COVID-19. Material: peripheral blood. The rearrangement links TRBV20-1 to TRBJ1-2, with D possibly being TRBD1 (5 bases). CDR3 in amino acids: CSASGQAGDGYTF. The CDR3 bases are TGCAGTGCTAGTGGCCAGGCGGGGGATGGCTACACCTTC.